A selection of T cell receptor beta chains follows, all from one sample in a study of beta chain features in type 1 diabetes. Produced via immunoSEQ multiplex PCR; TCRdb's table is partial and in-frame only. The sample records under 250,000 clones, 13% to 15% being singletons. Sequencing input: naive CD4+ T cells from blood. Receptor source: a woman between 40 and 50 years old in good health. CDR3s include the opening cysteine and the closing phenylalanine or tryptophan. D genes are given only for firm matches. The listing skips clone size in some rows; elsewhere it reads once, few, many or a size class.

j_gene: TRBJ2-7
d_gene: NA
len: 15
v_gene: TRBV5-1
abundance: NA
CDR3nt: TGCGCCAGCAGCCCCATGGGCAGGGGTTTCTACGAGCAGTACTTC
CDR3aa: CASSPMGRGFYEQYF

j_gene: TRBJ1-1
d_gene: NA
len: 14
v_gene: TRBV4-1
abundance: NA
CDR3nt: TGCGCCAGCAGCCAGTGGACAGTGAACACTGAAGCTTTCTTT
CDR3aa: CASSQWTVNTEAFF

j_gene: TRBJ1-2
d_gene: TRBD1
len: 14
v_gene: TRBV6-5
abundance: NA
CDR3nt: TGTGCCAGCAGTTCGCAGGGGGCTGGCTATGGCTACACCTTC
CDR3aa: CASSSQGAGYGYTF

j_gene: TRBJ2-7
d_gene: TRBD2
len: 15
v_gene: TRBV7-6
abundance: NA
CDR3nt: TGTGCCAGCAGCGCGCAACTAGCGGGGGCCCTTGAGCAGTACTTC
CDR3aa: CASSAQLAGALEQYF

j_gene: TRBJ2-7
d_gene: NA
len: 13
v_gene: TRBV18
abundance: few
CDR3nt: TGTGCCACAAATCAGGCAGTTTCCTACGAGCAGTACTTC
CDR3aa: CATNQAVSYEQYF

j_gene: TRBJ2-3
d_gene: TRBD2
len: 15
v_gene: TRBV6-6
abundance: NA
CDR3nt: TGTGCCAGCGACAATAACGGGGGGGCCACAGATACGCAGTATTTT
CDR3aa: CASDNNGGATDTQYF

j_gene: TRBJ1-2
d_gene: NA
len: 10
v_gene: TRBV29-1
abundance: few
CDR3nt: TGCAGCGTTGGGGGACTGCCGGCCAGCTTC
CDR3aa: CSVGGLPASF

j_gene: TRBJ2-7
d_gene: NA
len: 14
v_gene: TRBV5-6
abundance: NA
CDR3nt: TGTGCCAGCAGCTCGGGATTGAGCTCCTACGAGCAGTACTTC
CDR3aa: CASSSGLSSYEQYF

j_gene: TRBJ2-1
d_gene: NA
len: 19
v_gene: TRBV5-1
abundance: NA
CDR3nt: TGCGCCAGCAGCTTGGTAGGACTGGTAGCTACGAGCTCCTACAATGAGCAGTTCTTC
CDR3aa: CASSLVGLVATSSYNEQFF

j_gene: TRBJ1-5
d_gene: NA
len: 13
v_gene: TRBV7-9
abundance: once
CDR3nt: TGTGCCAGCAGCACCGACGGGAATCAGCCCCAGCATTTT
CDR3aa: CASSTDGNQPQHF

j_gene: TRBJ2-3
d_gene: TRBD2
len: 16
v_gene: TRBV5-1
abundance: few
CDR3nt: TGCGCCAGCAGCTTAGGCGGGGGAACAGTCCAAGATACGCAGTATTTT
CDR3aa: CASSLGGGTVQDTQYF

j_gene: TRBJ1-6
d_gene: NA
len: 13
v_gene: TRBV6-6
abundance: NA
CDR3nt: TGTGCCAGCAGTATACGCTTGGGAGAAGCCCTCCACTTT
CDR3aa: CASSIRLGEALHF

j_gene: TRBJ1-1
d_gene: NA
len: 12
v_gene: TRBV28
abundance: many
CDR3nt: TGTGCCAGCATGGGGCGCCGGACTGAAGCTTTCTTT
CDR3aa: CASMGRRTEAFF

j_gene: TRBJ2-4
d_gene: TRBD1
len: 14
v_gene: TRBV29-1
abundance: few
CDR3nt: TGCAGCGTCATGACAGGGCGATCGCGAAACATTCAGTACTTC
CDR3aa: CSVMTGRSRNIQYF

j_gene: TRBJ2-3
d_gene: NA
len: 17
v_gene: TRBV5-4
abundance: NA
CDR3nt: TGTGCCAGCCACCGTGGGCGCCAGTTCATCTCCACAGATACGCAGTATTTT
CDR3aa: CASHRGRQFISTDTQYF

j_gene: TRBJ2-5
d_gene: TRBD2
len: 15
v_gene: TRBV6-5
abundance: few
CDR3nt: TGTGCCAGCAGTCAAACTAGCGGGGGGGTAGGGACCCAGTACTTC
CDR3aa: CASSQTSGGVGTQYF

j_gene: TRBJ1-2
d_gene: TRBD1
len: 13
v_gene: TRBV5-1
abundance: NA
CDR3nt: TGCGCCAGCAGCCTTCGGGACAGGGCTGGCTACACCTTC
CDR3aa: CASSLRDRAGYTF

j_gene: TRBJ2-7
d_gene: NA
len: 13
v_gene: TRBV18
abundance: NA
CDR3nt: TGTGCCAGCTCACCCCCCGGGACAAACGAGCAGTACTTC
CDR3aa: CASSPPGTNEQYF

j_gene: TRBJ1-5
d_gene: TRBD1
len: 14
v_gene: TRBV6-5
abundance: NA
CDR3nt: TGTGCCAGCAGCTACAGGGGTAGCAATCAGCCCCAGCATTTT
CDR3aa: CASSYRGSNQPQHF

j_gene: TRBJ2-2
d_gene: NA
len: 14
v_gene: TRBV19
abundance: few
CDR3nt: TGTGCCAGTAGTAGTCATCCAAACACCGGGGAGCTGTTTTTT
CDR3aa: CASSSHPNTGELFF

j_gene: TRBJ1-1
d_gene: NA
len: 15
v_gene: TRBV19
abundance: few
CDR3nt: TGTGCCAGTAGTATGAGGGGGGGGTTTGGGTCTGAAGCTTTCTTT
CDR3aa: CASSMRGGFGSEAFF

j_gene: TRBJ2-7
d_gene: TRBD2
len: 12
v_gene: TRBV6-6
abundance: few
CDR3nt: TGTGCCAGCAGTGAGACGGGGGGCGAGCAGTACTTC
CDR3aa: CASSETGGEQYF

j_gene: TRBJ2-7
d_gene: NA
len: 13
v_gene: TRBV7-9
abundance: few
CDR3nt: TGTGCCAGCAGCACCCCAGGGGCCTACGAGCAGTACTTC
CDR3aa: CASSTPGAYEQYF

j_gene: TRBJ1-2
d_gene: TRBD1
len: 14
v_gene: TRBV5-4
abundance: few
CDR3nt: TGTGCCAGCAGCCCAGGGGGGACTAACTATGGCTACACCTTC
CDR3aa: CASSPGGTNYGYTF

j_gene: TRBJ2-1
d_gene: TRBD2
len: 15
v_gene: TRBV27
abundance: NA
CDR3nt: TGTGCCACCAGGACTAGCGGGGGGATTGGGAATGAGCAGTTCTTC
CDR3aa: CATRTSGGIGNEQFF

j_gene: TRBJ1-4
d_gene: TRBD1
len: 15
v_gene: TRBV25-1
abundance: NA
CDR3nt: TGTGCCAGCAGTGCCGGCGGGACAGGGCTTGAAAAACTGTTTTTT
CDR3aa: CASSAGGTGLEKLFF

j_gene: TRBJ2-5
d_gene: TRBD1
len: 15
v_gene: TRBV6-7
abundance: NA
CDR3nt: TGTGCCAGCAGACACGTACAGGGGATGGAAGAGACCCAGTACTTC
CDR3aa: CASRHVQGMEETQYF

j_gene: TRBJ2-4
d_gene: NA
len: 18
v_gene: TRBV4-3
abundance: NA
CDR3nt: TGCGCCAGCAGCCAAGATTTTAGCGGCGGTCTAGCCAAAAACATTCAGTACTTC
CDR3aa: CASSQDFSGGLAKNIQYF

j_gene: TRBJ1-2
d_gene: NA
len: 15
v_gene: TRBV2
abundance: NA
CDR3nt: TGTGCCAGCGTCCCGTCGGGGGAGAGGGGATATGGCTACACCTTC
CDR3aa: CASVPSGERGYGYTF

j_gene: TRBJ1-1
d_gene: TRBD1
len: 15
v_gene: TRBV5-1
abundance: few
CDR3nt: TGCGCCAGCAGCGGGGGGGACAGGGTACATGCTGAAGCTTTCTTT
CDR3aa: CASSGGDRVHAEAFF

j_gene: TRBJ2-7
d_gene: TRBD1
len: 14
v_gene: TRBV28
abundance: NA
CDR3nt: TGTGCCAGCAGATCGGGACAGGCCTCCTACGAGCAGTACTTC
CDR3aa: CASRSGQASYEQYF

j_gene: TRBJ2-6
d_gene: NA
len: 14
v_gene: TRBV25-1
abundance: few
CDR3nt: TGTGCCAGCAGCGTGACATCCGGGGCCAACGTCCTGACTTTC
CDR3aa: CASSVTSGANVLTF

j_gene: TRBJ2-3
d_gene: TRBD2
len: 15
v_gene: TRBV7-9
abundance: few
CDR3nt: TGTGCCAGCAGTTCCCCCGGGGGGGTCACAGATACGCAGTATTTT
CDR3aa: CASSSPGGVTDTQYF

j_gene: TRBJ1-1
d_gene: TRBD1
len: 14
v_gene: TRBV7-2
abundance: NA
CDR3nt: TGTGCCAGCAGCCGGACAGGTCTGAACACTGAAGCTTTCTTT
CDR3aa: CASSRTGLNTEAFF

j_gene: TRBJ1-3
d_gene: NA
len: 15
v_gene: TRBV7-9
abundance: few
CDR3nt: TGTGCCAGCAGCCCAGACAGTTACTCTGGAAACACCATATATTTT
CDR3aa: CASSPDSYSGNTIYF

j_gene: TRBJ2-3
d_gene: NA
len: 16
v_gene: TRBV4-3
abundance: few
CDR3nt: TGCGCCAGCAGCCAAGATGGGACTCTAGGAGGAGATACGCAGTATTTT
CDR3aa: CASSQDGTLGGDTQYF

j_gene: TRBJ1-4
d_gene: NA
len: 17
v_gene: TRBV4-1
abundance: few
CDR3nt: TGCGCCAGCAGCCCCTCCGCACAGGACCTAGAGAATGAAAAACTGTTTTTT
CDR3aa: CASSPSAQDLENEKLFF

j_gene: TRBJ2-7
d_gene: NA
len: 16
v_gene: TRBV4-3
abundance: NA
CDR3nt: TGCGCCAGCAGCCAAGGAGGAGGGAGGGGGACCTACGAGCAGTACTTC
CDR3aa: CASSQGGGRGTYEQYF

j_gene: TRBJ1-3
d_gene: NA
len: 18
v_gene: TRBV5-1
abundance: NA
CDR3nt: TGCGCCAGCAGCTTGTCCCCTTGGACACCTAACTCTGGAAACACCATATATTTT
CDR3aa: CASSLSPWTPNSGNTIYF